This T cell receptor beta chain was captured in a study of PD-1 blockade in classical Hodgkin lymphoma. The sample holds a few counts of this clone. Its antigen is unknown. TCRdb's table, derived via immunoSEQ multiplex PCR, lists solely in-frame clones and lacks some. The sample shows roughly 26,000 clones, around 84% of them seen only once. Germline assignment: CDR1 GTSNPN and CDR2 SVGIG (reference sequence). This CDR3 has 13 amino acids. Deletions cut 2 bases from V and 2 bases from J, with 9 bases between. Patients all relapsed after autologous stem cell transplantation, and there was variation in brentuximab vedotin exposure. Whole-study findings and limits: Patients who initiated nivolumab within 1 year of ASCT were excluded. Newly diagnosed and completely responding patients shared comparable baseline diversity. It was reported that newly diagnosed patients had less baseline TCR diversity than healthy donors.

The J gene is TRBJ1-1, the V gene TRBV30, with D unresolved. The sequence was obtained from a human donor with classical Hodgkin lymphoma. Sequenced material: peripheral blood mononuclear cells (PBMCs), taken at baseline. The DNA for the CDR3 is TGTGCCTGGAGTAGGGCCAGAAACACTGAAGCTTTCTTT. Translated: CAWSRARNTEAFF. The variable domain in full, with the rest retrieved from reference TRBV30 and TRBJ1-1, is SQTIHQWPATLVQPVGSPLSLECTVEGTSNPNLYWYRQAAGRGLQLLFYSVGIGQISSEVPQNLSASRPQDRQFILSSKKLLLSDSGFYLCAWSRARNTEAFFGQGTRLTVV.